This T cell receptor beta chain was captured by sequencing in a study of OX40 agonist ivuxolimab in advanced cancers. Study details: Ivuxolimab, which patients received intravenously every 2 weeks, was dosed at 0.01 to 10 mg/kg. Study observations and caveats: Undetermined was the antigen specificity of the expanded peripheral T cells.

Using immunoSEQ multiplex PCR, the repertoire was profiled, and TCRdb retains in-frame clones only, with some absent. The sample carries about 70,000 clones, over 70% recorded once. In the case of this clone: The antigen is unknown.

This clonotype originated in an adult with an advanced solid tumor such as melanoma, head and neck, liver or kidney cancer. The source was CD4+ or CD8+ T cells sorted from blood, collected in a trial of the OX40 agonist ivuxolimab.

The CDR3 loop reads CASSRGQGLNYGYTF. The CDR3 nucleotides are TGTGCCAGTAGTAGGGGACAGGGGCTGAACTATGGCTACACCTTC. The chain carries TRBV19 and TRBJ1-2; 10 bases are shared with TRBD1. After removal of 4 bases from V and 2 bases from J, the junction contained 4 bases not matched to a gene. The V gene's germline CDR1 is LNHDA and CDR2 SQIVND (reference sequence). CDR3 length: 15 residues.